Described below is a single TCR beta chain sequence and its context. Its specific antigen is unknown. No base-level quality is on record; no much larger clone is a single base apart. The data were obtained in a study of shared clonotypes between healthy human individuals (dated by TCRdb to 2018 to 2021). At the level of the whole study: The cohort comprised a couple of women and a few men aged 18 to 49 years. Per donor, three plates each were used for CD4 naive and CD4 memory, two for CD8 naive, and one for CD8 memory. To estimate repertoire size and how much clonotype sharing occurs between individuals, the study deeply sequenced the blood TCR repertoires of about five healthy adults. To increase sequencing depth and limit assay-specific biases, TCR repertoire library preparation and sequencing were carried out by different laboratories using diverse techniques. Each donor's leukapheresis produced roughly between roughly 0.9 and 9 billion PBMCs.

Using the deep immunoSEQ assay, multiplex PCR amplified TCR CDR3 regions from genomic DNA. Extracted genomic DNA from each cell subset was distributed evenly across all wells of several immunoSEQ 96-well plates, and each plate was treated as a replicate. Each replicate PCR for sorted subsets received approximately 200 ng genomic DNA, equal to about 30,000 T cell genomes. Purified libraries were measured with a Qubit 3.0 fluorometer, size-checked on a Bioanalyzer 2100, and measured again with the KAPA Library Quantification kit. Each immunoSEQ 96-well plate was sequenced on its own single-read 150-cycle Illumina NextSeq 550 flow cell. The authors' pipeline ran thus. The immunoSEQ output contained only junctional sequences without quality scores, so filtering could not match that applied to full-length reads. Sequences were annotated with PyIR, a Python wrapper for IgBLAST v1.9, using IMGT germline references to assign V/J genes and CDR3. Reads were removed for weak V/J assignments (E-value above 1e-6), missing CDR3, stop codons, out-of-frame junctions, or ambiguous translated residues. V3J clonotypes were defined as sequences sharing an identical inferred V gene, J gene, and CDR3 amino acid sequence. Percentage overlap between repertoires was calculated by dividing the number of shared unique clonotypes by the size of the smaller repertoire. Three approaches were used to assess repertoire richness: RTK rarefaction, the Chao1 estimator, and Recon v2.1 estimates of unobserved clonotypes. Generation probabilities were computed with OLGA for all TCRbeta clonotypes obtained by the gDNA method from four donors. The source is immuneACCESS, and TCRdb retained only in-frame sequences with V and J called. Part of the clones is not carried over; for the studies checked, unresolved V genes explain less than half of this, and the remainder is unexplained. The V and J calls and clone size are taken from that table; D and trimming were inferred from the DNA. The sample table holds a few million clones, of which roughly nine tenths were seen once. The leading ten clones occupy about 0.13% of the sample.

General findings and caveats noted by the study authors: Sampling was restricted to blood, and TCR repertoires in tissues likely differ from the TCR repertoires found in blood. Larger estimated clonotype richness was generally found for naive subsets than for memory subsets. Compared with non-shared clonotypes, clonotypes shared by all four sorted-subset donors had higher generation probabilities. Sharing across a handful of donors was observed for 4.5% to 6.5% of naive CD4, under 4% of naive CD8, about 2.5% of memory CD4, and roughly 0.4% of memory CD8 clonotypes. Incomplete sequencing was indicated by rarefaction of sorted-subset datasets, despite the large sequencing depth. Because the study included a small number of donors, the genetic and exposure-history diversity represented was limited. Pairwise subsampling led to the expectation that sequencing depth would affect the degree of clonotype sharing among donors.

Donors were healthy HIV-negative adults with no recently reported acute infections or vaccinations. All donors were Caucasian adults living in Nashville, Tennessee, USA. CD4+ T cells were enriched by magnetic negative selection; naive cells were then positively selected on CD45RA, and the negative fraction formed the memory subset. Blood was obtained by leukapheresis, after which PBMCs were separated by Ficoll-Histopaque density gradient centrifugation and cryopreserved in liquid nitrogen vapor phase. Analytical flow cytometry was used to check the purity and quantity of each magnetically sorted T cell population. Each sorted fraction had its genomic DNA isolated and then quantified by UV absorbance on a Nanodrop 2000c. A distance of 15 bases separates the germline ends of V and J, which lose 11 bases and 8 bases respectively. Inclusive of the bounding cysteine and phenylalanine, the CDR3 is 12 residues long. Of all the DNA, just the CDR3 is kept, 36 bases in frame from base 1. According to the germline V gene, CDR1 reads ENHRY and CDR2 reads SYGVKD.

This receptor was identified in a man between 18 and 35 years old in good health. Material for sequencing was naive CD4+ T cells sorted from blood. This specimen's cell subset or site label, per the study, means: CD45RA+ positively selected. This chain joins TRBV10-3 to TRBJ1-4; the D gene is possibly TRBD1, with 5 bases matching. In nucleotide form, the sequence is TGTGCCGCCGGGGGGTTTGGAGAAAAACTGTTTTTT. The encoded protein is CAAGGFGEKLFF.